The 28 T cell receptor beta chains listed next were all sequenced from one sample in a study of T-cell reconstitution after alpha-beta-depleted transplantation in children. The TCRbeta library incorporated unique molecular identifiers. TCRdb called the PCR reads again in MiXCR, with one record for every CDR3 protein. The repertoire holds 360,000 or so distinct CDR3 sequences, with over 20% as singletons. This specimen was PBMCs from the stem cell graft donor, taken from the stem cell graft. These receptors were taken from a human donor who donated a stem cell graft to a child with acute myeloid leukemia.

Many counts were recorded for this clonotype. The chain couples TRBV9 to TRBJ2-1; TRBD1 matches at 8 bases. J gave up 9 bases and V 0 bases, and 5 bases lay outside the gene matches. The CDR3 has 14 residues. Germline loops: CDR1 SGDLS, CDR2 YYNGEE. CDR3 sequence reads: CASSVGQGNTEQFF. CDR3 DNA sequence: TGTGCCAGCAGCGTAGGACAGGGGAATACTGAGCAGTTCTTC. The variable domain in full, with the rest retrieved from reference TRBV9 and TRBJ2-1, is DSGVTQTPKHLITATGQRVTLRCSPRSGDLSVYWYQQSLDQGLQFLIQYYNGEERAKGNILERFSAQQFPDLHSELNLSSLELGDSALYFCASSVGQGNTEQFFGPGTRLTVL.

V and J are TRBV4-2 and TRBJ1-3, with 7 bases lining up with TRBD1. In germline, CDR1 is LGHNA, CDR2 YNFKEQ. The CDR3 totals 16 residues. V gave up 0 bases and J gave up 2 bases; unmatched junction bases: 4. The CDR3 loop is CASSQDQGGTGNTIYF. CDR3 nucleotide sequence: TGTGCCAGCAGCCAAGATCAGGGGGGTACTGGAAACACCATATATTTT.

This clonotype was seen more than once but under ten times. The chain has TRBV20-1 and TRBJ2-5, with TRBD2 identical over 8 bases. From germline, CDR1 is DFQATT and CDR2 SNEGSKA (reference sequence). V lost 5 bases and J lost 5; bases outside the gene matches: 10. This CDR3 spans 14 amino acids. The CDR3 spells CSAGNIAGRETQYF. The CDR3 coding sequence is TGCAGTGCTGGAAATATAGCGGGACGGGAGACCCAGTACTTC.

The gene calls are TRBV28 and TRBJ2-1; D may be TRBD1 (5 bases). V gave up 7 bases and J gave up 0 bases, with 16 bases separating them. Per the germline V gene, CDR1 is MDHEN and CDR2 is SYDVKM. The CDR3 loop spans 16 amino acids. CDR3 DNA: TGTGCCAGCACTTCAAAGGGGATGAGCTCCTACAATGAGCAGTTCTTC. Amino acids: CASTSKGMSSYNEQFF.

The chain couples TRBV28 to TRBJ1-4; D is possibly TRBD1 (6 bases). This CDR3 comprises 17 residues. Trimming took 3 bases from V and 0 from J, leaving 14 bases between them. Germline values: CDR1 MDHEN, CDR2 SYDVKM. This CDR3 is CASSFQGSIATNEKLFF. The CDR3, as DNA: TGTGCCAGCAGTTTTCAGGGGTCGATAGCAACTAATGAAAAACTGTTTTTT.

This clonotype was observed a few times. V is TRBV20-1 and J is TRBJ1-1; TRBD1 aligns across 8 bases. Germline V gives CDR1 DFQATT, CDR2 SNEGSKA (reference sequence). V lost 0 bases, J lost 4 bases, and 7 bases stayed unmatched. This CDR3 comprises 15 residues. CDR3 loop: CSARDQGQVSTEAFF. The CDR3 DNA follows: TGCAGTGCTAGAGACCAGGGACAGGTATCCACTGAAGCTTTCTTT.

The chain combines TRBV4-3 with TRBJ2-3; the match to TRBD2 covers 14 bases. J lost 8 bases, V lost 1 base, and 8 bases had no gene match. CDR1 LGHNA and CDR2 YSLEER come from the germline V gene. The CDR3 contains 17 residues. The CDR3, as DNA: TGCGCCAGCAGCCAAGGGGCAACCGGGACTAGCGGGAGTACGCAGTATTTT. Encoded protein: CASSQGATGTSGSTQYF.

The chain combines TRBV10-3 with TRBJ1-1, with a tentative D call TRBD1 (5 bases). CDR3 length: 14 amino acids. Germline loops: CDR1 ENHRY, CDR2 SYGVKD. V lost 4 bases to trimming and J lost 1 base, with 10 bases between them. The CDR3 DNA sequence: TGTGCCATCAGTGGGACCGGACAGAACACTGAAGCTTTCTTT. It translates to CAISGTGQNTEAFF.

The J gene is TRBJ2-4, the V gene TRBV20-1, with D unclear. The CDR3 consists of 12 residues. CDR1 DFQATT and CDR2 SNEGSKA come from the germline V gene (reference sequence). The ends were cut back, 3 bases at V and 11 bases at J, with 14 bases in the middle. The CDR3, as DNA: TGCAGTGCTAGCTCGACCTCCCCACTTCAGTACTTC. Translation gives CSASSTSPLQYF.

The gene calls are TRBV5-1 and TRBJ2-1, with TRBD2 identical over 10 bases. V shed 5 bases and J 8 bases; nucleotides not matched to a gene: 4. This CDR3 comprises 13 residues. Germline V lookup: CDR1 SGHRS, CDR2 YFSETQ. CDR3 nucleotides: TGCGCCAGCAGTCCTAGCGGGAGCGATGAGCAGTTCTTC. Protein: CASSPSGSDEQFF.

J is TRBJ2-2 and V is TRBV2, with 10 nucleotides matching TRBD2. Trimming took 10 bases from V and 5 from J; bases not matched to a gene: 4. There are 13 residues in the CDR3. Germline V gives CDR1 SNHLY, CDR2 FYNNEI. The CDR3 spells CAKRTSGTGELFF. As DNA, the CDR3 is TGTGCCAAGAGGACTAGCGGTACCGGGGAGCTGTTTTTT.

The chain links TRBV27 to TRBJ2-7; 10 bases are shared with TRBD2. After removal of 3 bases from V and 0 bases from J, the junction contained 5 bases not matched to a gene. Germline loops: CDR1 MNHEY, CDR2 SMNVEV (reference sequence). The CDR3 is 16 residues long. The CDR3 protein is CASSFLAGGFSYEQYF. CDR3 nucleotide sequence: TGTGCCAGCAGTTTCTTAGCGGGAGGTTTCTCCTACGAGCAGTACTTC.

This chain joins TRBV20-1 and TRBJ2-5; D remains unclear. The germline gives CDR1 DFQATT, CDR2 SNEGSKA (reference sequence). CDR3 length: 11 residues. V lost 6 bases, J lost 7 bases, and 12 bases lay in between. CDR3 bases: TGCAGTGCCCCGAAAGGCGGGACCCAGTACTTC. This translates into CSAPKGGTQYF.

This clonotype has just a few counts. The chain combines TRBV11-3 with TRBJ2-2; no definite D call. CDR1 and CDR2 from the germline V gene are SGHNT and YENEEA. Trimming pared 5 bases from V and 0 bases from J, leaving 16 bases between. The CDR3 sequence is 17 residues long. The CDR3 is CASSPFGYVANTGELFF. CDR3 in DNA: TGTGCCAGCAGCCCTTTTGGGTACGTCGCGAACACCGGGGAGCTGTTTTTT.

This clonotype was observed a few times. The chain has TRBV4-3 and TRBJ2-3, with 13 nucleotides matching TRBD2. Germline trimming cut 0 bases from V and 5 bases from J; bases unmatched to any gene: 5. Germline V gene data show CDR1 as LGHNA and CDR2 as YSLEER. The CDR3 is made up of 17 amino acids. CDR3: CASSQDLRLAGGDTQYF. The CDR3 coding sequence is TGCGCCAGCAGCCAAGACCTAAGACTAGCGGGAGGAGATACGCAGTATTTT.

At least ten counts were recorded for this clonotype. This chain connects TRBV4-3 to TRBJ2-3; TRBD2 aligns across 12 bases. The CDR3 has 19 residues. CDR1 is LGHNA and CDR2 is YSLEER in the germline V gene. Trimming removed 0 bases from V and 1 base from J; junction bases left unmatched: 8. CDR3 DNA sequence: TGCGCCAGCAGCCAAGATCAACTAGCGGGAGGCTTGGGCACAGATACGCAGTATTTT. It specifies CASSQDQLAGGLGTDTQYF.

In its sample, this clonotype was seen a few times. This rearrangement joins TRBV7-2 to TRBJ2-2, with D possibly being TRBD1 (6 bases). Trimming took off 0 bases at V and 9 bases at J, with 11 bases between the two ends. Germline CDR1 and CDR2: SGHTA and FQGNSA. This CDR3 comprises 14 residues. The CDR3 spells CASSLATGNRELFF. The CDR3 DNA reads as TGTGCCAGCAGCTTAGCTACAGGGAATCGGGAGCTGTTTTTT.

V and J are TRBV28 and TRBJ2-7; unclear D gene. The ends were cut back, 2 bases at V and 4 bases at J, with 15 bases in the middle. CDR3 length: 15 amino acids. Germline V gives CDR1 MDHEN, CDR2 SYDVKM. Written as DNA, the CDR3 is TGTGCCAGCAGTTTAAAAGGTTTGCGCGAGTACGAGCAGTACTTC. This translates into CASSLKGLREYEQYF.

This clonotype was counted many times. The chain has TRBV7-2 and TRBJ2-1; 10 nucleotides match TRBD2. Germline V gene data show CDR1 as SGHTA and CDR2 as FQGNSA. The CDR3 has 16 amino acids. The ends lost 5 bases at V and 7 bases at J; junction bases unmatched: 11. Written as DNA, the CDR3 is TGTGCCAGCAGCCCCACGCTAGCGGGAGAGGGTAATGAGCAGTTCTTC. Protein product: CASSPTLAGEGNEQFF.

This clonotype was seen repeatedly, ten times or more. The V and J genes are TRBV20-1 and TRBJ1-6; 8 bases line up with TRBD1. Germline lookup yields CDR1 DFQATT and CDR2 SNEGSKA (reference sequence). The V segment lost 3 bases and the J segment 6 bases; nucleotides outside the gene matches: 13. CDR3 length: 17 residues. The CDR3 sequence: CSASSSVGTGVNSPLHF. CDR3 DNA sequence: TGCAGTGCTAGCAGTTCTGTGGGGACAGGTGTTAATTCACCCCTCCACTTT.

This clonotype was picked up a small number of times. V usage is TRBV15 and J usage is TRBJ2-1; a possible D gene is TRBD2 (5 bases). The germline V gene encodes CDR1 LNHNV and CDR2 YYDKDF (reference sequence). The CDR3 covers 11 residues. V was clipped by 8 bases and J by 5 bases, with 7 bases between them. CDR3 residues: CATHGNNEQFF. The CDR3 nucleotides read TGTGCCACCCACGGGAACAATGAGCAGTTCTTC.

The sample holds a few counts of this clonotype. CDR3 DNA sequence: TGTGCCAGCAGCCCCGTACGCTACGAGCAGTACTTC. It yields the protein CASSPVRYEQYF. The J gene is TRBJ2-7, the V gene TRBV6-6; no clear D. Looked up from germline, CDR1 is MNHNY and CDR2 is SVGAGI (reference sequence). CDR3 size: 12 residues. Trimming cost V 6 bases and J 3 bases, with 9 bases left between them.

The J gene is TRBJ2-7, the V gene TRBV6-1, with D unresolved. CDR3 size: 15 residues. V was cut by 8 bases and J by 0 bases, with 17 bases left in between. Germline values: CDR1 MNHNS, CDR2 SASEGT. The DNA of the CDR3 is TGTGCCAGCCGCCGCGAGCAGAGGAGCTCCTACGAGCAGTACTTC. This gives the protein CASRREQRSSYEQYF.

V and J are TRBV12-3 or TRBV12-4 and TRBJ2-1; 10 nucleotides line up with TRBD2. This CDR3 is 15 amino acids long. The ends lost 6 bases at V and 7 bases at J; junction bases unmatched: 9. CDR3 sequence reads: CASSRASGRDNEQFF. CDR3 DNA: TGTGCCAGCAGCCGGGCTAGCGGGAGAGATAATGAGCAGTTCTTC.

The chain couples TRBV6-2 or TRBV6-3 to TRBJ2-7, with 10 bases lining up with TRBD2. The CDR3 runs 16 residues. The germline V gene encodes CDR1 MNHEY and CDR2 SVGEGT. V was clipped by 6 bases and J by 6 bases; unmatched bases: 14. DNA of the CDR3: TGTGCCAGCAGCCACCCCCCGGGACTAGCGCGAGGCGAGCAGTACTTC. It specifies CASSHPPGLARGEQYF.

This rearrangement joins TRBV29-1 to TRBJ2-7; 12 positions agree with TRBD2. The CDR3 length is 19 residues. Germline CDR1 SQVTM, CDR2 ANQGSEA. The trim removed 0 bases at V and 2 bases at J, leaving 14 bases unmatched. The CDR3 protein is CSVEDRGGGLAGIPYEQYF. The DNA of the CDR3 is TGCAGCGTTGAAGATCGGGGCGGAGGACTAGCGGGAATTCCCTACGAGCAGTACTTC.

The chain links TRBV12-3 or TRBV12-4 to TRBJ2-3; tentatively, D is TRBD1 or TRBD2 (5 bases each). This CDR3 region has 16 residues. V gave up 7 bases and J gave up 6 bases, with 23 bases separating them. The CDR3 DNA sequence: TGTGCCAGCACCATGAGCTGGGACGGCTCGGGGGATACGCAGTATTTT. This encodes CASTMSWDGSGDTQYF.

The table lists this clonotype with a few counts. The chain uses TRBV5-1 and TRBJ1-4, with D uncertain. With 6 bases removed from V and 1 base from J, the gap between germline ends came to 7 bases. The germline V gene encodes CDR1 SGHRS and CDR2 YFSETQ. The CDR3 runs to 13 residues. CDR3 coding DNA: TGCGCCAGCATCATGGGAACTAATGAAAAACTGTTTTTT. Its protein product is CASIMGTNEKLFF.